This T cell receptor (beta chain) was captured by sequencing in a study of T cell responses to AZD1222 COVID-19 vaccine. Study-wide findings and caveats: Nearly half of spike-specific TCRs reportedly go after variant regions that carry no mutations.

TCRdb's table, derived via immunoSEQ multiplex PCR, lists solely in-frame clones and lacks some. The data hold over 75,000 clones, with 80% to 90% observed a single time. On this clone itself: The antigen remains unidentified.

Germline V gives CDR1 SGHAT, CDR2 FQNNGV. V lost 5 bases, J lost 2 bases, and 8 bases stayed unmatched. The CDR3 is 15 residues long. The sequences come from peripheral blood, collected on day 0 of AZD1222 vaccination. The TCR comes from an adult in good health. The V call is TRBV11-2, the J call TRBJ2-7; 8 bases align to TRBD1. The CDR3: CASSASTGAPYEQYF. CDR3 coding DNA: TGTGCCAGCAGCGCTTCGACAGGGGCCCCCTACGAGCAGTACTTC.